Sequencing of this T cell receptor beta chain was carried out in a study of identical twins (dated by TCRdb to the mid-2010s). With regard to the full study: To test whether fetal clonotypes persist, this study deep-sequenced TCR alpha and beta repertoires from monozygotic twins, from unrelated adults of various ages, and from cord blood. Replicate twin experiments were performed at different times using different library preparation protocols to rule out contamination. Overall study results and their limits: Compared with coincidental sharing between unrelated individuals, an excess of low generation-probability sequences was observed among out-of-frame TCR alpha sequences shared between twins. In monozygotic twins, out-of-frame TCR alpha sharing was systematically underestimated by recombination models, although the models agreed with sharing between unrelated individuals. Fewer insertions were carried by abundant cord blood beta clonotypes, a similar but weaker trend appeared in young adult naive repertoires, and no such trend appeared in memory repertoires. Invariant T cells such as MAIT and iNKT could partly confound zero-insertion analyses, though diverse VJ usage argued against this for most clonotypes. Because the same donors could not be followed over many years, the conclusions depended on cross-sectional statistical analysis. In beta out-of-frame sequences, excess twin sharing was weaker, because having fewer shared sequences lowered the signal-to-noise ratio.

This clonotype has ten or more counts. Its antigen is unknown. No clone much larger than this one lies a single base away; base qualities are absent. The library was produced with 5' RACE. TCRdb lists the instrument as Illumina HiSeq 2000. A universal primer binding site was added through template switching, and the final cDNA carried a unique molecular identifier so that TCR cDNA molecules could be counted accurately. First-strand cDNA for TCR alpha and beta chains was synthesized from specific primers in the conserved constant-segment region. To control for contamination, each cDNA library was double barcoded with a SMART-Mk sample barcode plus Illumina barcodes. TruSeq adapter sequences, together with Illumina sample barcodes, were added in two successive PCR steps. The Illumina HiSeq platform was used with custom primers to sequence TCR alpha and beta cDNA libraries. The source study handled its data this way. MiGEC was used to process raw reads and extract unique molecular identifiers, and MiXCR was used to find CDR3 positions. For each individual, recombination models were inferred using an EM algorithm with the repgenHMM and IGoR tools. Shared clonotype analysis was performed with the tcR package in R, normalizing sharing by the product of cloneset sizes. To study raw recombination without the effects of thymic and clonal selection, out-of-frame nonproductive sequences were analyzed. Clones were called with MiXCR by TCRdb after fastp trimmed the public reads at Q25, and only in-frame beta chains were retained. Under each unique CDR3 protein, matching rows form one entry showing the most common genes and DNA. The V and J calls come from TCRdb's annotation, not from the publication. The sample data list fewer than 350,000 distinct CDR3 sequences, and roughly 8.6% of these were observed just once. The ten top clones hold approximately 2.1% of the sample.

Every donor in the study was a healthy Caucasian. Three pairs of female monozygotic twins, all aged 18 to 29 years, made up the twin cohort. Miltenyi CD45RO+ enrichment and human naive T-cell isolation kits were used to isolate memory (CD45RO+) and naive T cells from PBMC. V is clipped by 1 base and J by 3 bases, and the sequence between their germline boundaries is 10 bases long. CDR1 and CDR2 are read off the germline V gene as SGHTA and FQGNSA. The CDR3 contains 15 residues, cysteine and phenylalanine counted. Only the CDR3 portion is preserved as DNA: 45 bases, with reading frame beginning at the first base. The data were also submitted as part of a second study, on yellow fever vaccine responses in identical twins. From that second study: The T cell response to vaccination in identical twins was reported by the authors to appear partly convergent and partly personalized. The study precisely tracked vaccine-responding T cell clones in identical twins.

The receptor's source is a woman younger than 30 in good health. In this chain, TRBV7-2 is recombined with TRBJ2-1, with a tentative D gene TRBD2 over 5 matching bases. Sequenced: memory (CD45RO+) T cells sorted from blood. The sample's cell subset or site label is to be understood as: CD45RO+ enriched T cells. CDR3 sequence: CASSLVHGVYNEQFF. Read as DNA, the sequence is TGTGCCAGCAGCTTAGTGCACGGGGTCTACAATGAGCAGTTCTTC.